Detailed here is one T cell receptor (beta chain). The germline V gene has CDR1 MNHEY and CDR2 SVGAGI. Trimming stripped 5 bases from V and 0 bases from J, with 7 bases between. The CDR3 spans 14 residues. The data derive from a study of blood T cell repertoires in COVID-19. Overall study context: Researchers got acute and convalescent COVID-19 samples from the United States, Italy and Spain. T cells, B-cell-depleted T cells, or PBMCs provided the cDNA or gDNA that served as material.

In the source study's methods: Counts of nucleated cells, estimated from reference gene primer amplification, were obtained. Here immunoSEQ multiplex PCR was the method, and the copy in TCRdb shows in-frame clones only, minus some. That table furnishes V, J and clone size, whereas the DNA furnished D and trimming. The data show 180,000 or so clones, more than 75% seen once. The sequenced sample was peripheral blood. The chain couples TRBV6-5 to TRBJ1-4; the D is unclear. This receptor was taken from a man in his forties or fifties with active or convalescent COVID-19. The CDR3, as DNA: TGTGCCAGCAGTACCACAGCAACTAATGAAAAACTGTTTTTT. It translates to CASSTTATNEKLFF.